This T cell receptor beta chain was documented in a study of OX40 agonist ivuxolimab in advanced cancers. Study-wide context: Ivuxolimab was a fully human IgG2 agonistic monoclonal antibody targeting the costimulatory receptor OX40 (CD134). Intravenous ivuxolimab was administered to patients every 2 weeks at six dose levels: 0.01, 0.1, 0.3, 1.5, 3 and 10 mg/kg. Of the roughly 52 dose-escalation patients, hepatocellular carcinoma was present in about 20, melanoma in roughly 15, renal cell carcinoma in 9 and head and neck cancer in 9. In the dose-escalation cohort, 65% to 85% of patients were male, and the mean age was approximately 60 years with a range of roughly 20 to 85. Patients were allowed to have had prior anti-PD-1, anti-PD-L1 or anti-CTLA-4 therapy, and around 40% of the dose-escalation patients had previously received checkpoint inhibitors. Partial responses were achieved by three dose-escalation patients, of whom one had hepatocellular carcinoma and two had cutaneous melanoma. Peripheral TCRbeta sequencing aimed to test whether ivuxolimab altered TCR sequence diversity and caused clonal T-cell expansion. The paper covers the monotherapy dose-escalation part of the phase I ivuxolimab trial, which included N = 52 patients.

The CDR3 covers 14 residues, taking in both the cysteine and the phenylalanine. The CDR3 DNA has 42 bases and is translated from base 1. The junction shows trimming of 2 bases on V and 4 bases on J, and the gene matches do not reach 3 bases of it. Looking up the germline V gene yields CDR1 WSHSY and CDR2 SAAADI. To sequence the TCRbeta CDR3 region, genomic DNA was isolated from the sorted cells. The immunoSEQ Assay was used to sequence the TCRbeta CDR3 regions. The table was pulled from immuneACCESS by TCRdb, which kept in-frame rearrangements only. Such tables lose some clones; where checked, under half of the loss comes from unresolved V genes, and the rest has no known cause. The sample has around 75,000 clones on record, 80% to 90% of them singletons. The ten largest clones represent 0.8% to 1.1% of the sample. What the study reported, not specific to this receptor: After ivuxolimab, CD8+ T cells had more expanded clones than CD4+ T cells on average. Low levels of normalized T-cell clonal expansion were also seen in some patients who did not respond. In the 0.1-3.0 mg/kg groups, partial responders were among the patients with the lowest normalized peripheral clonal expansion, particularly in CD8+ T cells. At doses of 0.1 to 3.0 mg/kg, clonal expansion of both CD4+ and CD8+ blood T cells was observed from baseline to week 6. The antigen specificity of the clonally expanded peripheral T cells was not determined.

A word on this clone: Its antigen is still unknown. No per-base quality is available; no much larger clone lies one base away.

Patients with autoimmune disease history or receiving systemic immunosuppression were excluded from the trial. In every dose cohort, peripheral blood was drawn for TCR sequencing at baseline, cycle 4 day 1, and cycle 7 day 1. Samples were obtained from an open-label, multicenter, first-in-human phase I dose-escalation trial of ivuxolimab. Adults with locally advanced or metastatic melanoma, renal cell, hepatocellular, or head and neck squamous cell carcinoma were enrolled in the trial. CD4+ and CD8+ T cells were sorted separately from peripheral blood before TCR sequencing. The specimen comprised CD4+ or CD8+ T cells sorted from blood, sampled in a trial of the OX40 agonist ivuxolimab. The chain uses TRBV10-2 and TRBJ2-3, and 7 junction bases match TRBD2. This sequence originates from an adult with an advanced solid tumor such as melanoma, head and neck, liver or kidney cancer. The CDR3 region: CASSERGEADTQYF. The DNA is TGCGCCAGCAGTGAGCGGGGGGAAGCAGATACGCAGTATTTT.